A single sample is the source of the 4 T cell receptor beta chains below, sequenced in a study of OX40 agonist ivuxolimab in advanced cancers. Assay: immunoSEQ multiplex PCR; the TCRdb copy retains only in-frame clones and omits some. Of over 90,000 clones in the sample, about nine tenths were seen once. This specimen consisted of CD4+ or CD8+ T cells sorted from blood, obtained in a trial of the OX40 agonist ivuxolimab. Receptor source: an adult with an advanced solid tumor such as melanoma, head and neck, liver or kidney cancer.

The rearrangement uses TRBV19 and TRBJ2-1; 7 bases are a match to TRBD1. Germline assignment: CDR1 LNHDA and CDR2 SQIVND (reference sequence). The CDR3 length is 15 residues. The V segment lost 7 bases and the J segment 5 bases; nucleotides outside the gene matches: 11. CDR3 in amino acids: CASTRGGQTNNEQFF. As DNA, the CDR3 is TGTGCCAGTACCAGAGGGGGACAGACCAACAATGAGCAGTTCTTC.

The rearrangement joins TRBV9 to TRBJ2-7; TRBD1 aligns across 8 bases. The V gene's germline CDR1 is SGDLS and CDR2 YYNGEE. J gave up 7 bases and V 6 bases, and 12 bases lay outside the gene matches. CDR3 length: 14 amino acids. The chain's CDR3 is CASNAGTGHQEQYF. The DNA for the CDR3 is TGTGCCAGCAACGCCGGGACAGGCCACCAGGAGCAGTACTTC.

The rearrangement links TRBV27 to TRBJ1-1, with a tentative D call TRBD1 (6 bases). The CDR3 consists of 14 residues. CDR1 is MNHEY and CDR2 is SMNVEV in the germline V gene (reference sequence). V gave up 6 bases and J gave up 5 bases, with 16 bases separating them. This CDR3 is CASRGGHSFTEAFF. CDR3 bases: TGTGCCAGCAGAGGGGGACACTCTTTTACTGAAGCTTTCTTT.

The chain is built from TRBV11-2 and TRBJ2-1; 7 bases fit TRBD2. Germline V gene lookup returns CDR1 SGHAT and CDR2 FQNNGV. V lost 5 bases and J lost 1; bases outside the gene matches: 11. The CDR3 runs to 17 residues. In DNA form, the CDR3 reads TGTGCCAGCAGCCCATCGATAGGCGGGAGTTCCTACAATGAGCAGTTCTTC. It encodes CASSPSIGGSSYNEQFF.